The 32 T cell receptor beta chains below were found in one sample sequenced in a study of glioma-infiltrating T cells. Using RNA template, CDR3s of TCR alpha and beta were amplified with iRepertoire arm-PCR. TCRdb itself ran the multiplex PCR reads through MiXCR, one entry per CDR3 protein. The sample includes fewer than 200,000 distinct CDR3 sequences, roughly a third seen only once; the top ten take 20%. The sample was glioma tissue, nonneoplastic brain tissue, or PBMCs (not recorded which). These receptors were collected from a human donor with low-grade glioma or glioblastoma, undergoing nonglioma brain surgery, or in good health (not recorded which).

On this clonotype: A single base separates this from a much larger clone, so it may be a read error. V usage is TRBV19 and J usage is TRBJ1-1, with TRBD1 identical over 7 bases. The germline CDR1 and CDR2 sequences are LNHDA and SQIVND (reference sequence). The CDR3 extends over 12 amino acids. The CDR3 spells CATRDRNTGAFF. In DNA, the CDR3 is TGTGCCACTAGGGACAGAAACACTGGAGCTTTCTTT.

V usage is TRBV5-5 and J usage is TRBJ2-5; TRBD1 aligns across 7 bases. V lost 4 bases and J lost 1; bases outside the gene matches: 4. Germline V gene data show CDR1 as SGHKS and CDR2 as YYEKEE (reference sequence). CDR3 length: 14 residues. This CDR3 reads CASSRWDSQETQYF. CDR3 bases: TGTGCCAGCAGCCGTTGGGACAGCCAAGAGACCCAGTACTTC. The whole variable domain, filled in from reference TRBV5-5 and TRBJ2-5, reads DAGVTQSPTHLIKTRGQQVTLRCSPISGHKSVSWYQQVLGQGPQFIFQYYEKEERGRGNFPDRFSARQFPNYSSELNVNALLLGDSALYLCASSRWDSQETQYFGPGTRLLVL.

The sample holds many counts of this clonotype. V and J are TRBV6-2 or TRBV6-3 and TRBJ2-1, with D unresolved. This CDR3 is 15 amino acids long. Trimming removed 5 bases from V and 0 bases from J, with 11 bases in between. The germline V gene encodes CDR1 MNHEY and CDR2 SVGEGT. CDR3 sequence: CASSNGGPSYNEQFF. As DNA, the CDR3 is TGTGCCAGCAGTAACGGCGGACCCTCCTACAATGAGCAGTTCTTC.

The table lists this clonotype with many counts. CDR3 sequence (DNA): TGTGCCAGCAGTTACTCAGGACAGGGTAACTCCTACGAGCAGTACTTC. It specifies CASSYSGQGNSYEQYF. The chain combines TRBV6-2 or TRBV6-3 with TRBJ2-7, with TRBD1 identical over 8 bases. The germline CDR1 and CDR2 sequences are MNHEY and SVGEGT. The CDR3 totals 16 residues. J lost 0 bases, V lost 0 bases, and 4 bases had no gene match.

This chain links TRBV27 with TRBJ1-2; perhaps TRBD1 as D (5 bases). The CDR3 runs 13 residues. Deletions cut 5 bases from V and 10 bases from J, with 17 bases between. Germline CDR1 is MNHEY and CDR2 is SMNVEV (reference sequence). This CDR3 is CASSTDKNYNYTF. The CDR3 region has the DNA TGTGCCAGCAGTACGGACAAGAACTATAACTACACCTTC.

The sample holds many counts of this clonotype. This chain joins TRBV7-2 and TRBJ1-3; tentatively, D is TRBD1 (6 bases). Germline lookup yields CDR1 SGHTA and CDR2 FQGNSA. Between the trimmed V and J ends, which lost 5 bases and 4 bases, there was a span of 18 bases. The CDR3 contains 16 residues. CDR3 protein: CASSRGGVLEGNTIYF. CDR3 sequence (DNA): TGTGCCAGCAGCAGAGGGGGGGTCCTCGAGGGAAACACCATATATTTT.

Remarks on this clonotype: A much larger clone lies a single base off, so this may be a read error. V gene TRBV18 combines with J gene TRBJ2-5; weak D call: TRBD1 (6 bases). This CDR3 is built from 13 residues. Germline loops: CDR1 KGHSH, CDR2 LQKENI. Deletions cut 3 bases from V and 3 bases from J, with 8 bases between. CDR3: CASSPPGEETQYF. CDR3 nucleotides: TGTGCCAGCTCACCTCCAGGGGAAGAGACCCAGTACTTC.

The chain joins TRBV5-1 to TRBJ2-1, with 7 bases aligning to TRBD2. Trimming removed 2 bases from V and 0 bases from J; junction bases left unmatched: 2. Germline V gene sequence: CDR1 SGHRS, CDR2 YFSETQ. CDR3 length equals 15 residues. The CDR3 protein is CASSLVAGSYNEQFF. CDR3 in DNA: TGCGCCAGCAGCTTAGTAGCGGGCTCCTACAATGAGCAGTTCTTC.

This clonotype was observed at least ten times. The V and J genes are TRBV6-1 and TRBJ2-7, with 8 bases identical to TRBD1. V was pared by 5 bases and J by 0 bases, with 3 bases of the junction left unmatched. Germline CDR1 is MNHNS and CDR2 is SASEGT. The CDR3 covers 14 residues. The CDR3 is CASSMDRASYEQYF. DNA of the CDR3: TGTGCCAGCAGTATGGACAGGGCCTCCTACGAGCAGTACTTC.

This clonotype came up many times. This rearrangement joins TRBV27 to TRBJ2-6; no clear D gene. CDR3 length: 14 residues. Between the trimmed V and J ends, which lost 3 bases and 2 bases, there was a span of 5 bases. CDR1 MNHEY and CDR2 SMNVEV come from the germline V gene (reference sequence). CDR3 in DNA: TGTGCCAGCAGTTTCGCGGCTGGGGCCAACGTCCTGACTTTC. It translates to CASSFAAGANVLTF.

DNA of the CDR3: TGTGCCAGCAGCTTAGTTCTAGCGGCGAGCACAGATACGCAGTATTTT. This encodes CASSLVLAASTDTQYF. V gene TRBV11-2 combines with J gene TRBJ2-3; TRBD2 matches at 7 bases. CDR1 SGHAT and CDR2 FQNNGV come from the germline V gene. This CDR3 is 16 amino acids long. Trimming at V came to 1 base and at J to 0 bases, leaving 4 bases not matched to a gene.

In its sample, this clonotype was seen many times. This rearrangement joins TRBV20-1 to TRBJ1-5, with no clear D. With 0 bases removed from V and 5 bases from J, the gap between germline ends came to 11 bases. The CDR3 totals 14 residues. CDR1 and CDR2 (germline): DFQATT, SNEGSKA (reference sequence). The CDR3 here is CSARDTTVDQPQHF. The CDR3 bases are TGCAGTGCTAGAGATACGACCGTTGATCAGCCCCAGCATTTT.

This clonotype came up a few times. This chain joins TRBV5-4 and TRBJ2-2, with 8 bases lining up with TRBD2. Germline values: CDR1 SGHNT, CDR2 YYREEE (reference sequence). J lost 1 base, V lost 4 bases, and 6 bases had no gene match. The CDR3 is 16 amino acids. CDR3 protein: CASSQTGGGNTGELFF. The CDR3 DNA sequence: TGTGCCAGCAGCCAGACGGGGGGGGGGAACACCGGGGAGCTGTTTTTT.

This clonotype was seen only a few times. Here the CDR3 DNA reads TGCAGCGTTGCCCGGCTAGTGGGAAACAATGAGCAGTTCTTC. Protein product: CSVARLVGNNEQFF. The chain couples TRBV29-1 to TRBJ2-1; D gene ambiguous. Trimming cost V 4 bases and J 5 bases, with 15 bases left between them. This CDR3 is 14 amino acids long. The germline CDR1 and CDR2 sequences are SQVTM and ANQGSEA.

This clonotype came up many times. The chain joins TRBV6-1 to TRBJ2-7; TRBD1 aligns across 7 bases. Germline assignment: CDR1 MNHNS and CDR2 SASEGT. The V segment lost 6 bases and the J segment 0 bases; nucleotides outside the gene matches: 11. The CDR3 has 16 amino acids. CDR3 in amino acids: CASRRTGLRSSYEQYF. Written as DNA, the CDR3 is TGTGCCAGCAGGAGGACAGGCCTTAGGAGCTCCTACGAGCAGTACTTC.

In its sample, this clonotype was seen many times. The chain has TRBV10-3 and TRBJ1-2; 10 bases fit TRBD1. Germline CDR1 and CDR2: ENHRY and SYGVKD. This CDR3 contains 13 residues. V shed 6 bases and J 7 bases; nucleotides not matched to a gene: 5. CDR3 residues: CAISAGTGAGYTF. As DNA, the CDR3 is TGTGCCATCAGCGCCGGGACAGGGGCTGGCTACACCTTC.

The V call is TRBV27, the J call TRBJ2-7; the D gene is possibly TRBD1 (5 bases). Germline V CDR1 and CDR2: MNHEY, SMNVEV (reference sequence). This CDR3 has 14 amino acids. Trimming left V 2 bases short and J 9 bases short, with 17 bases between. For the CDR3, the DNA is TGTGCCAGCAGTTTACAGGGTCCCCATTTGAGGCAGTACTTC. Protein sequence: CASSLQGPHLRQYF.

The chain is built from TRBV11-2 and TRBJ1-5; TRBD1 might be the D (5 bases). The CDR3 contains 15 residues. Trimming took off 0 bases at V and 3 bases at J, with 9 bases between the two ends. Per germline, CDR1 SGHAT and CDR2 FQNNGV. The chain's CDR3 is CASSLDTRVNQPQHF. For the CDR3, the DNA is TGTGCCAGCAGCTTAGATACCAGGGTCAATCAGCCCCAGCATTTT.

This clonotype was detected a few times. This chain links TRBV4-3 with TRBJ1-2; the D is unclear. V shed 1 base and J shed 3 bases, with 9 bases lying between them. The CDR3 has 14 residues. Germline CDR1 reads LGHNA; CDR2 reads YSLEER. The CDR3 sequence is CASSQGPKDYGYTF. CDR3 in DNA: TGCGCCAGCAGCCAAGGTCCCAAGGACTATGGCTACACCTTC.

This clonotype has at least ten counts. This chain links TRBV28 with TRBJ1-2, with 7 bases that match TRBD1. The V gene end was trimmed by 5 bases and the J gene end by 2 bases; junction bases not matched to a gene: 2. This CDR3 has 13 residues. Germline-derived CDR1 and CDR2 are MDHEN and SYDVKM. The CDR3: CASSEDRNYGYTF. In DNA form, the CDR3 reads TGTGCCAGCAGTGAGGACAGGAACTATGGCTACACCTTC.

This clonotype has only a few counts. J is TRBJ2-3 and V is TRBV11-2; 14 nucleotides match TRBD2. Germline-derived CDR1 and CDR2 are SGHAT and FQNNGV. The V and J ends lost 5 bases and 1 base, in that order; junction bases with no gene match: 11. This CDR3 region has 19 residues. The CDR3 reads CASSRGGTSGSRGTDTQYF. CDR3 coding DNA: TGTGCCAGCAGCCGAGGTGGGACTAGCGGGAGCCGTGGCACAGATACGCAGTATTTT.

For this clonotype: Being one base from a much bigger clone, this may be a read error. No conserved phenylalanine or tryptophan ends this CDR3, so it is likely a read error. This rearrangement joins TRBV7-8 to TRBJ2-1; TRBD2 matches 7 bases. This CDR3 contains 14 residues. Germline V gene data show CDR1 as SGHVS and CDR2 as FQNEAQ. The trim removed 1 base at V and 9 bases at J, leaving 6 bases unmatched. Here the CDR3 reads CASSLVAGTIEQFL. The CDR3 DNA sequence: TGTGCCAGCAGCTTAGTGGCGGGGACTATTGAGCAGTTCCTC.

This clonotype was counted between two and nine times. The chain employs TRBV5-6 and TRBJ2-4; no clear D. This CDR3 comprises 14 residues. Trimming removed 4 bases at V and 0 bases at J, with 8 bases between. Looked up from germline, CDR1 is SGHDT and CDR2 is YYEEEE. CDR3 nucleotides: TGTGCCAGCAGCGTGACCGTAGCCAAAAACATTCAGTACTTC. This gives the protein CASSVTVAKNIQYF.

This clonotype was counted a few times. For the CDR3, the DNA is TGCGCCAGCAGCGCCCTAGCGGGAGGGTACACAGATACGCAGTATTTT. Its translation: CASSALAGGYTDTQYF. The chain links TRBV4-1 to TRBJ2-3; 12 bases match TRBD2. Germline trimming cut 5 bases from V and 2 bases from J; bases unmatched to any gene: 5. CDR3 length: 16 amino acids. CDR1 and CDR2 from the germline V gene are MGHRA and YSYEKL.

This clonotype was recorded once. A much larger clone differs from this one at a single base, so this may be a read error. This chain uses TRBV20-1 with TRBJ2-6; a weak D match, TRBD1 (5 bases). Per the germline V gene, CDR1 is DFQATT and CDR2 is SNEGSKA (reference sequence). The CDR3 covers 15 residues. The CDR3 DNA reads as TGCAGTGCTAGAGATCGAAGCACTGGGGCCAACGTCATGACTTTC. As protein: CSARDRSTGANVMTF.

The V gene is TRBV14, the J gene TRBJ2-7; no firm D call. The CDR3 is 12 residues long. V was trimmed by 6 bases and J by 3 bases, leaving 9 bases between them. Germline V gene data show CDR1 as SGHDN and CDR2 as FVKESK. This chain's CDR3 is CASSGYYYEQYF. The CDR3, as DNA: TGTGCCAGCAGTGGTTATTACTACGAGCAGTACTTC.

This clonotype was found many times. V is TRBV5-4 and J is TRBJ2-5, with TRBD1 matching over 7 bases. The CDR3 has 14 residues. J was trimmed by 0 bases and V by 5 bases; bases with no gene match: 4. CDR1 is SGHNT, CDR2 YYREEE, per germline (reference sequence). DNA of the CDR3: TGTGCCAGCAGGGGGGACAGCAACCAAGAGACCCAGTACTTC. Its translation is CASRGDSNQETQYF.

This clonotype was detected ten times or more. The J gene is TRBJ1-5, the V gene TRBV19; D is perhaps TRBD1 (5 bases). V was shortened by 9 bases and J by 5 bases, with 20 bases between the two germline ends. The CDR3 extends over 15 amino acids. Looked up from germline, CDR1 is LNHDA and CDR2 is SQIVND (reference sequence). CDR3 nucleotide sequence: TGTGCCAGCCACCTTGGCTCGGGACCACATCAGCCCCAGCATTTT. It yields the protein CASHLGSGPHQPQHF. Complete variable domain (other parts from reference TRBV19 and TRBJ1-5): DGGITQSPKYLFRKEGQNVTLSCEQNLNHDAMYWYRQDPGQGLRLIYYSQIVNDFQKGDIAEGYSVSREKKESFPLTVTSAQKNPTAFYLCASHLGSGPHQPQHFGDGTRLSIL.

Concerning this clonotype itself: This may arise from a read error, as a much more abundant clone is one base away. The conserved phenylalanine or tryptophan normally closing the CDR3 is absent here, so this likely arose from a read error. This sequence joins TRBV18 and TRBJ2-1; D remains ambiguous. Between the trimmed V and J ends, which lost 2 bases and 9 bases, there was a span of 11 bases. The germline V gene has CDR1 KGHSH and CDR2 LQKENI. The CDR3 loop spans 13 amino acids. The CDR3 region is CASSPGVNSEQFL. The CDR3 region has the DNA TGTGCCAGCTCACCAGGGGTAAATAGTGAGCAGTTCCTC.

This clonotype came up a few times. This chain connects TRBV10-3 to TRBJ2-1; perhaps TRBD2 as D (6 bases). Per germline, CDR1 ENHRY and CDR2 SYGVKD. Trimming stripped 7 bases from V and 3 bases from J, with 13 bases between. The CDR3 loop spans 14 amino acids. The CDR3 reads CAIMPGLSYNEQFF. The CDR3 DNA follows: TGTGCCATCATGCCGGGACTGAGCTACAATGAGCAGTTCTTC.

In the case of this clonotype: This could be a read error, since a much larger clone is one nucleotide away. The rearrangement uses TRBV19 and TRBJ2-5, with D tentatively TRBD2 (5 bases). CDR1 and CDR2 (germline): LNHDA, SQIVND (reference sequence). The CDR3 runs 15 residues. CDR3 loop: CDSSMDGMIDETQYF. CDR3 coding DNA: TGTGACAGTAGTATGGACGGGATGATCGATGAGACCCAGTACTTC.

This clonotype was counted ten times or more. The chain has TRBV28 and TRBJ1-4, with 9 positions matching TRBD1. There are 14 residues in the CDR3. Trimming removed 4 bases from V and 8 bases from J; junction bases left unmatched: 5. Per the germline V gene, CDR1 is MDHEN and CDR2 is SYDVKM. The CDR3: CASSSGTGWEKLFF. In DNA, the CDR3 is TGTGCCAGCAGTTCCGGGACAGGGTGGGAAAAACTGTTTTTT. Complete variable domain (other parts from reference TRBV28 and TRBJ1-4): DVKVTQSSRYLVKRTGEKVFLECVQDMDHENMFWYRQDPGLGLRLIYFSYDVKMKEKGDIPEGYSVSREKKERFSLILESASTNQTSMYLCASSSGTGWEKLFFGSGTQLSVL.